This T cell receptor (beta chain) emerged from a study of cytomegalovirus exposure and HLA in healthy donors. This clone has just a few counts. It was with 60 Vbeta and 13 Jbeta primers that the PCR ran. Produced via immunoSEQ multiplex PCR; TCRdb's table is partial and in-frame only. The sample consists of around 120,000 clones, 75% to 85% of them appearing once. CDR3 length equals 14 residues. The V gene end was trimmed by 4 bases and the J gene end by 7 bases; junction bases not matched to a gene: 6. The V gene's germline CDR1 is LNHDA and CDR2 SQIVND (reference sequence). The clonotype was recovered from a male donor in good health and CMV-seropositive. V usage is TRBV19 and J usage is TRBJ2-7; TRBD1 matches 11 bases. The sequenced sample was PBMCs. This chain's CDR3 is CASSRGQGVFEQYF. The CDR3 nucleotides are TGTGCCAGTAGTAGGGGACAGGGGGTGTTTGAGCAGTACTTC.